This T cell receptor (beta chain) appears in the sequencing data of a study of blood T cell repertoires in COVID-19. The germline V gene encodes CDR1 GTSNPN and CDR2 SVGIG (reference sequence). This CDR3 has 14 residues. Trimming removed 1 base at V and 7 bases at J, with 16 bases between. Some clones are missing from TCRdb's copy, which holds only in-frame ones; the method was immunoSEQ multiplex PCR. The sample has around 390,000 clones, around nine tenths seen once. Sequences were obtained from PBMCs or T cells enriched from blood (not recorded which). The sequence came from a woman in her forties or fifties who had recovered from COVID-19. The chain is built from TRBV30 and TRBJ1-1; D may be TRBD1 (5 bases). CDR3 amino acids: CAWSAGQGGDEAFF. For the CDR3, the DNA is TGTGCCTGGAGTGCGGGGCAGGGAGGCGATGAAGCTTTCTTT.